This record covers a single T cell receptor beta chain. The CDR3 is made up of 14 amino acids. V was pared by 5 bases and J by 0 bases, with 8 bases between. Germline V CDR1 and CDR2: MDHEN, SYDVKM. This record comes from a study of multiple sclerosis patients with progressive multifocal leukoencephalopathy. Synthetic inline TR CDR3 controls covering all V-J pairings were spiked into each PCR. This table comes from immunoSEQ multiplex PCR, and its TCRdb copy is limited to in-frame clones, with some not included. In the table there are roughly 28,000 clones, more than 75% of which are singletons. Documented time point: before natalizumab initiation.

Input material: PBMCs. The chain joins TRBV28 to TRBJ1-5; D call uncertain. This clonotype originated in a human donor with multiple sclerosis. CDR3 sequence: CASSLGNSNQPQHF. For the CDR3, the DNA is TGTGCCAGCAGTCTAGGAAATAGCAATCAGCCCCAGCATTTT.